This record concerns one T cell receptor (beta chain) sequence. TCRdb recomputed calls from the RT-PCR reads with MiXCR, one row per CDR3 protein. The sample consists of hundreds of thousands of distinct CDR3 sequences, 11% to 15% of them appearing once. CDR3 size: 13 residues. Looked up from germline, CDR1 is SGHTA and CDR2 is FQGTGA. The V segment lost 2 bases and the J segment 7 bases; nucleotides outside the gene matches: 0. J is TRBJ2-5 and V is TRBV7-3, with 11 bases identical to TRBD1. This clonotype was sampled from a female donor in good health, serving as a healthy control. Sequencing input: memory CD4+ T cells from blood. CDR3 sequence reads: CASSLGTGGTQYF. The CDR3 nucleotides read TGTGCCAGCAGCTTAGGGACAGGGGGGACCCAGTACTTC.